This entry is about one TCR beta chain. Its antigen is not known. Amplified TCR beta CDR3 regions derived from RNA transcripts. The primer set for the first-round RT-PCR of the TCR CDR3 was HTBI. Via MiXCR, TCRdb re-called the multiplex PCR reads, giving one row per CDR3 protein. The table has hundreds of thousands of distinct CDR3 sequences, roughly 45% seen once. This specimen comes from a study of T cells in Graves' hyperthyroidism and ophthalmopathy. General observations from the study: Patients with ophthalmopathy were separated from those with stable hyperthyroidism by a 13 V-J model.

Uncontrolled infection, other autoimmune disease, pregnancy or lactation excluded patients. V was cut by 6 bases and J by 10 bases, with 18 bases left in between. The V gene's germline CDR1 is MNHNY and CDR2 SVGAGI (reference sequence). The CDR3 length is 14 residues. The rearrangement links TRBV6-6 to TRBJ1-4, with a tentative D call TRBD1 (6 bases). Sequencing was carried out using peripheral blood or thyroid tissue (not recorded which). The TCR sequence derives from an adult man with Graves' disease, either hyperthyroidism or ophthalmopathy (not recorded which). For the CDR3, the DNA is TGTGCCAGCAGGCCGGACAGTGCATTCGGAAAACTGTTTTTT. This translates into CASRPDSAFGKLFF.